This T cell receptor beta chain was sequenced in a study of identical twins. General study results and limits: Among out-of-frame alpha sequences shared by twins, low generation probability occurred in excess.

This clonotype was seen more than once but under ten times. Its target is unknown. V lost 3 bases and J lost 4, with 13 bases in between. Germline CDR1 reads SGHRS; CDR2 reads YFSETQ. The CDR3 contains 15 residues. TCRdb processed the 5' RACE reads anew with MiXCR; each CDR3 protein has one entry. The table lists 550,000 to 700,000 distinct CDR3 sequences, roughly 9.5% of them singletons, with approximately 3.2% in the top ten. These data also formed part of another study, on yellow fever vaccine responses in identical twins.

Sequenced: PBMCs. The chain carries TRBV5-1 and TRBJ1-4, with D hard to call. The clonotype comes from a woman aged 18-29 years in good health. The CDR3 bases are TGCGCCAGCAGCTCGGGGTGGGTGGATAATGAAAAACTGTTTTTT. Translated, it gives CASSSGWVDNEKLFF.